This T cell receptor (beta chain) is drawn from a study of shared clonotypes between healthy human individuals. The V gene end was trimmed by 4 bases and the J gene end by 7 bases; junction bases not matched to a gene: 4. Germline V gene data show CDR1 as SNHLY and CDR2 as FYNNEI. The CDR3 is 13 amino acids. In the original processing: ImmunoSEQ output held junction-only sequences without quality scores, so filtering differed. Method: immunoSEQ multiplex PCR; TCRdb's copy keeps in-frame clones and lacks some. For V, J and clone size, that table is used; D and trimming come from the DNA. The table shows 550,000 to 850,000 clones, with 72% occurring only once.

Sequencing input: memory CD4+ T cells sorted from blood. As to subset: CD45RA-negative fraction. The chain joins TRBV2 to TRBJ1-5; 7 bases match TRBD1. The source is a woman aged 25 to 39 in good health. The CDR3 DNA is TGTGCCAGCAGTGGAGGGGGCGAACAGCCCCAGCATTTT. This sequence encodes CASSGGGEQPQHF.